A selection of T cell receptor beta chains follows, all from one sample in a study of blood T cell repertoires in COVID-19. Repertoires were generated with immunoSEQ multiplex PCR, while TCRdb's copy carries only in-frame clones and drops some. The top ten hold 2.5% to 3.5% of the sample, which has approximately 240,000 clones, about 85% seen once. The sequenced material came from peripheral blood. These receptors were collected from a man aged 50-59 years who had recovered from COVID-19. The CDR3 runs from the conserved cysteine through the conserved F or W. A D gene is named only where the DNA matches it firmly. Clone size is shown for a subset of rows, as once, few, many or a class of expanded clone.

V: TRBV28
D: TRBD2
J: TRBJ2-1
size: .
DNA: TGTGCCAGCAGCCGGCCGGGGGGGGCCAATGAGCAGTTCTTC
CDR3: CASSRPGGANEQFF

V: TRBV19
D: TRBD2
J: TRBJ2-1
size: once
DNA: TGTGCCAGTAGTATTCCGTCTAGCGGGAGGCTCTATGAGCAGTTCTTC
CDR3: CASSIPSSGRLYEQFF

V: TRBV18
D: TRBD1
J: TRBJ1-2
size: .
DNA: TGTGCCAGCTCACCACGGACAGGGGCCCTGTGGGGACGGAATGGCTACACCTTC
CDR3: CASSPRTGALWGRNGYTF

V: TRBV20-1
D: .
J: TRBJ2-5
size: once
DNA: TGCAGTGCTAGTAGGCGGGGCTATTCCGATCAAGAGACCCAGTACTTC
CDR3: CSASRRGYSDQETQYF

V: TRBV7-9
D: .
J: TRBJ2-7
size: few
DNA: TGTGCCAGCAGCTTAGAGGGGCGACCCCTCGTCCCCTACGAGCAGTACTTC
CDR3: CASSLEGRPLVPYEQYF

V: TRBV18
D: .
J: TRBJ2-6
size: .
DNA: TGTGCCAGCTCACCCTTTCAGGGTCCTGGGGCCAACGTCCTGACTTTC
CDR3: CASSPFQGPGANVLTF

V: TRBV19
D: TRBD1
J: TRBJ1-5
size: .
DNA: TGTGCCAGTAGTGTCGGGACAGGGGATTTCAGCAATCAGCCCCAGCATTTT
CDR3: CASSVGTGDFSNQPQHF

V: TRBV28
D: TRBD1
J: TRBJ1-5
size: .
DNA: TGTGCCACCGGACAGGGGGCGGGTCAGCCCCAGCATTTT
CDR3: CATGQGAGQPQHF

V: TRBV5-6
D: TRBD1
J: TRBJ1-4
size: .
DNA: TGTGCCAGCAGCTTGGTAGGGGGCAACCAACTGTTTTTT
CDR3: CASSLVGGNQLFF

V: TRBV10-3
D: TRBD1
J: TRBJ2-7
size: few
DNA: TGTGCCATCAGTGAGTCGGACAGGGGATCACCCTACGAGCAGTACTTC
CDR3: CAISESDRGSPYEQYF

V: TRBV6-5
D: .
J: TRBJ1-6
size: .
DNA: TGTGCCAGCAGTTACGCGCCGGAGATTAATTCACCCCTCCACTTT
CDR3: CASSYAPEINSPLHF

V: TRBV3-1/TRBV3-2
D: TRBD2
J: TRBJ2-1
size: .
DNA: TGTGCCAGCAGCGCAAAAGGGACTAGCGGGATTAGGAGGTACAATGAGCAGTTCTTC
CDR3: CASSAKGTSGIRRYNEQFF

V: TRBV6-5
D: TRBD1
J: TRBJ2-1
size: once
DNA: TGTGCCAGCAGTTATTTGAGACAGGGAAGCAATGAGCAGTTCTTC
CDR3: CASSYLRQGSNEQFF

V: TRBV28
D: TRBD2
J: TRBJ2-2
size: once
DNA: TGTGCCAGCACACCGAGACCGGGAGGGGGAACCGGGGAGCTGTTTTTT
CDR3: CASTPRPGGGTGELFF

V: TRBV5-1
D: .
J: TRBJ2-2
size: .
DNA: TGCGCCAGCAGCCCCCGGCGGCTAAACACCGGGGAGCTGTTTTTT
CDR3: CASSPRRLNTGELFF

V: TRBV11-2
D: TRBD2
J: TRBJ2-7
size: .
DNA: TGTGCCAGCAGCTTAGAGTTAGCGGGGAACTACGAGCAGTACTTC
CDR3: CASSLELAGNYEQYF

V: TRBV29-1
D: .
J: TRBJ2-5
size: .
DNA: TGCAGCGTTGAAGAGCCCCCGGGGGGCCGTCAAGAGACCCAGTACTTC
CDR3: CSVEEPPGGRQETQYF

V: TRBV21-1
D: .
J: TRBJ2-2
size: .
DNA: TGTGCCAGCAGCAAACAATATCTAGCGGGAGAGGCGGCCGGGGAGCTGTTTTTT
CDR3: CASSKQYLAGEAAGELFF

V: TRBV30
D: TRBD1
J: TRBJ2-7
size: once
DNA: TGTGCCTGGAGTGTACTTGGCAGGGGGCCACGATACGGGTACGAGCAGTACTTC
CDR3: CAWSVLGRGPRYGYEQYF

V: TRBV6-5
D: .
J: TRBJ1-2
size: .
DNA: TGTGCCAGCAGTTACTTTCGGGAGAGAAACTATGGCTACACCTTC
CDR3: CASSYFRERNYGYTF

V: TRBV18
D: TRBD1
J: TRBJ1-1
size: .
DNA: TGTGCCAGCTCACCGGAGACAGGGATGAACACTGAAGCTTTCTTT
CDR3: CASSPETGMNTEAFF

V: TRBV28
D: TRBD1
J: TRBJ1-2
size: .
DNA: TGTGCCAGCAGTTCTCCGGGACAGCTCCTCTATGGCTACACCTTC
CDR3: CASSSPGQLLYGYTF

V: TRBV5-1
D: TRBD1
J: TRBJ2-7
size: once
DNA: TGCGCCAGCCAGGGGGTCTCCTACGAGCAGTACTTC
CDR3: CASQGVSYEQYF

V: TRBV30
D: TRBD2
J: TRBJ2-7
size: few
DNA: TGTGCCTGGAGTCGACCCGGGACTAGCTTCCACGAGCAGTACTTC
CDR3: CAWSRPGTSFHEQYF

V: TRBV20-1
D: .
J: TRBJ2-7
size: .
DNA: TGCAGTGCTAGAGATCTTTACGAGCAGTACTTC
CDR3: CSARDLYEQYF

V: TRBV28
D: TRBD2
J: TRBJ2-7
size: once
DNA: TGTGCCAGCAGTTTGGTAGCGGGAGGCACTTCCGAACACGAGCAGTACTTC
CDR3: CASSLVAGGTSEHEQYF

V: TRBV27
D: .
J: TRBJ2-7
size: .
DNA: TGTGCCAGCAGGTACTTCGGGGGAGAAGGTTCCTACGAGCAGTACTTC
CDR3: CASRYFGGEGSYEQYF

V: TRBV6-5
D: TRBD1
J: TRBJ1-5
size: .
DNA: TGTGCCAGCAGTTTACCCCCAGGGGGTAGCAATCAGCCCCAGCATTTT
CDR3: CASSLPPGGSNQPQHF

V: TRBV20-1
D: .
J: TRBJ2-5
size: .
DNA: TGCAGTGCCGACATAACAGAGACCCAGTACTTC
CDR3: CSADITETQYF

V: TRBV7-9
D: TRBD2
J: TRBJ2-1
size: .
DNA: TGTGCCAGCAGCTTAGCGGGGTCGGCGGGGGGACACGTTCGGTTCTTC
CDR3: CASSLAGSAGGHVRFF

V: TRBV6-6
D: TRBD1
J: TRBJ1-5
size: .
DNA: TGTGCCAGCAGACCCCAGGGGGTCGGGAATCAGCCCCAGCATTTT
CDR3: CASRPQGVGNQPQHF

V: TRBV27
D: .
J: TRBJ1-1
size: .
DNA: TGTGCCAGCAGTTTAAGACAGAACACTGAAGCTTTCTTT
CDR3: CASSLRQNTEAFF